A single T cell receptor (beta chain) is shown here with its context. Its specificity is not known. The CDR3 is 17 amino acids. In germline, CDR1 is SGHTA, CDR2 FQGNSA. Germline trimming cut 5 bases from V and 0 bases from J; bases unmatched to any gene: 7. The sample comes from a study of T cell responses to AZD1222 COVID-19 vaccine. Study observations and caveats: Nearly half of spike-specific TCRs reportedly target unmutated variant regions.

Here immunoSEQ multiplex PCR was the method, and the copy in TCRdb shows in-frame clones only, minus some. The profile shows 160,000 or so clones, approximately 90% of them singletons. The TCR originated in an adult who received the MenACWY meningococcal vaccine as a control. The rearrangement joins TRBV7-2 to TRBJ2-2; 9 bases match TRBD1. The sample consisted of peripheral blood, taken 28 days after the second dose of the MenACWY control vaccine. The CDR3 DNA reads as TGTGCCAGCAGCCCGTGGACAGGGGCCGCGAACACCGGGGAGCTGTTTTTT. Translating it yields CASSPWTGAANTGELFF. Complete variable domain (other parts from reference TRBV7-2 and TRBJ2-2): GAGVSQSPSNKVTEKGKDVELRCDPISGHTALYWYRQSLGQGLEFLIYFQGNSAPDKSGLPSDRFSAERTGGSVSTLTIQRTQQEDSAVYLCASSPWTGAANTGELFFGEGSRLTVL.